The 29 T cell receptor beta chains below were found in one sample sequenced in a study of shared clonotypes between healthy human individuals (dated by TCRdb to about 2020). Library preparation was by the immunoSEQ multiplex PCR assay. The clones in this table, taken by TCRdb from immuneACCESS, are in-frame only. Not every clone is retained; where verified, under half of the shortfall comes from an unresolved V gene, and the cause of the rest is unknown. A total of about 1,800,000 clones appear in this sample, less than 95% of them only once. Of the sample, 0.95% to 1.5% is held by the ten largest clones. CD8 naive samples were obtained by positive selection for CCR7 among CD45RO-negative cells, yielding a CD45RA+CCR7+ population from which TemRA cells were excluded. Material: naive CD8+ T cells sorted from blood. Explained via the paper, the cell subset or site label denotes: CD45RA+CCR7+. The receptor set was obtained from a man aged 18-30 years in good health.

The chain employs TRBV27 and TRBJ2-3; TRBD1 is a possible D gene (5 bases). Germline V gene sequence: CDR1 MNHEY, CDR2 SMNVEV (reference sequence). The germline V and J ends were trimmed by 5 bases and 1 base, with 16 bases remaining between them. The CDR3 covers 16 residues. CDR3 in amino acids: CASSIIFPQGTDTQYF. The CDR3 DNA is TGTGCCAGCAGTATAATTTTTCCACAGGGCACAGATACGCAGTATTTT.

The rearrangement uses TRBV19 and TRBJ2-7; D unresolved. The CDR3 length is 14 residues. V shed 1 base and J shed 1 base, with 8 bases lying between them. CDR1 is LNHDA, CDR2 SQIVND, per germline (reference sequence). The CDR3 DNA is TGTGCCAGTAGTATAGGGGCTACTTCCTACGAGCAGTACTTC. This codes for CASSIGATSYEQYF.

The CDR3 region has the DNA TGCAGCGTTGCAGGGACTGAGGGATACCAAGAGACCCAGTACTTC. It is translated as CSVAGTEGYQETQYF. The V call is TRBV29-1, the J call TRBJ2-5, with D possibly TRBD2 on 6 matching bases. V gave up 4 bases and J gave up 0 bases, with 15 bases separating them. Germline V gene lookup returns CDR1 SQVTM and CDR2 ANQGSEA. This CDR3 has 15 amino acids.

V is TRBV2 and J is TRBJ2-3, with a tentative D call TRBD2 (5 bases). Per the germline V gene, CDR1 is SNHLY and CDR2 is FYNNEI. V was pared by 6 bases and J by 2 bases, with 18 bases between. The CDR3 spans 16 residues. CDR3 sequence (DNA): TGTGCCAGCAGGAGTCTCTACGACGGGATCACAGATACGCAGTATTTT. Translation: CASRSLYDGITDTQYF.

The chain employs TRBV5-1 and TRBJ1-1; no firm D call. CDR1 is SGHRS and CDR2 is YFSETQ in the germline V gene. Deletions cut 1 base from V and 0 bases from J, with 7 bases between. The CDR3 consists of 14 residues. Written as DNA, the CDR3 is TGCGCCAGCAGCTTGCGGAACATGAACACTGAAGCTTTCTTT. Its protein is CASSLRNMNTEAFF.

The CDR3 region is CATSAGTEGNTIYF. Written as DNA, the CDR3 is TGTGCCACCAGCGCCGGGACCGAAGGAAACACCATATATTTT. The chain carries TRBV15 and TRBJ1-3; possibly TRBD1 for D (5 bases). The ends were cut back, 5 bases at V and 4 bases at J, with 12 bases in the middle. Germline V gene sequence: CDR1 LNHNV, CDR2 YYDKDF (reference sequence). This CDR3 is 14 amino acids long.

This chain connects TRBV29-1 to TRBJ2-1; D unclear. V lost 1 base to trimming and J lost 10 bases, with 11 bases between them. Germline values: CDR1 SQVTM, CDR2 ANQGSEA. CDR3 length equals 12 residues. CDR3 bases: TGCAGCGTTGAAGGGATCATATGGGAGCAGTTCTTC. This codes for CSVEGIIWEQFF.

J is TRBJ1-5 and V is TRBV7-9; 9 nucleotides line up with TRBD1. With 5 bases clipped from V and 6 bases from J, the junction kept 5 bases outside the gene matches. CDR1 SEHNR and CDR2 FQNEAQ come from the germline V gene (reference sequence). CDR3 length equals 14 residues. In DNA, the CDR3 is TGTGCCAGCAGCCCCGGGACAGGGACTCAGCCCCAGCATTTT. This encodes CASSPGTGTQPQHF.

The chain links TRBV7-9 to TRBJ1-4, with TRBD1 matching 9 bases. Germline values: CDR1 SEHNR, CDR2 FQNEAQ (reference sequence). V trimming: 6 bases; J trimming: 5 bases; junction bases outside the gene matches: 4. The CDR3 length is 14 residues. DNA of the CDR3: TGTGCCAGCAGAGACGGGACAGGGAATGAAAAACTGTTTTTT. This translates into CASRDGTGNEKLFF. The full variable domain, rest sourced from reference TRBV7-9 and TRBJ1-4, is DTGVSQNPRHKITKRGQNVTFRCDPISEHNRLYWYRQTLGQGPEFLTYFQNEAQLEKSRLLSDRFSAERPKGSFSTLEIQRTEQGDSAMYLCASRDGTGNEKLFFGSGTQLSVL.

A note on this clone: This specimen includes other DNA sequences encoding the same CDR3. This sequence joins TRBV11-2 and TRBJ2-5; D is unresolved. CDR1 and CDR2 from the germline V gene are SGHAT and FQNNGV. This CDR3 is 13 amino acids long. V lost 5 bases to trimming and J lost 4 bases, with 11 bases between them. As DNA, the CDR3 is TGTGCCAGCAGCCTTGACCCGGGAGAGACCCAGTACTTC. Protein sequence: CASSLDPGETQYF. The full variable domain, completed using reference TRBV11-2 and TRBJ2-5, is EAGVAQSPRYKIIEKRQSVAFWCNPISGHATLYWYQQILGQGPKLLIQFQNNGVVDDSQLPKDRFSAERLKGVDSTLKIQPAKLEDSAVYLCASSLDPGETQYFGPGTRLLVL.

CDR3 residues: CATIRDRDTDTQYF. In DNA, the CDR3 is TGTGCCACAATCCGGGACCGGGACACAGATACGCAGTATTTT. V gene TRBV19 combines with J gene TRBJ2-3; D possibly uses TRBD1 or TRBD2 (5 bases each). V was pared by 10 bases and J by 2 bases, with 16 bases between. The germline CDR1 and CDR2 sequences are LNHDA and SQIVND (reference sequence). The CDR3 totals 14 residues.

J is TRBJ2-5 and V is TRBV7-2, with D unresolved. Germline V gene lookup returns CDR1 SGHTA and CDR2 FQGNSA. CDR3 length: 13 residues. The V end lost 4 bases, the J end lost 5 bases, and 11 bases lay between the germline ends. CDR3 nucleotide sequence: TGTGCCAGCAGCTCAGACCCAGCGGAGACCCAGTACTTC. Protein product: CASSSDPAETQYF.

DNA for the CDR3: TGTGCCAGCAGCGACGGGACTAGCGGGCCCACACTCACAGATACGCAGTATTTT. Protein product: CASSDGTSGPTLTDTQYF. The V gene is TRBV7-2, the J gene TRBJ2-3; 12 bases match TRBD2. This CDR3 comprises 18 residues. Trimming at V came to 5 bases and at J to 2 bases, leaving 11 bases not matched to a gene. Germline V gene data show CDR1 as SGHTA and CDR2 as FQGNSA.

Remarks on this clone: In the same sample, other DNA sequences code for this CDR3. The chain uses TRBV19 and TRBJ2-7, with D possibly matching TRBD1 (5 bases). V lost 3 bases and J 3 bases, leaving 9 bases between the germline ends. The length of the CDR3 is 13 residues. CDR1 and CDR2 from the germline V gene are LNHDA and SQIVND (reference sequence). The CDR3 loop reads CASSIGQGYEQYF. The CDR3 DNA is TGTGCCAGTAGTATCGGGCAGGGCTACGAGCAGTACTTC. Based on the CDR3 plus reference TRBV19 and TRBJ2-7, the full variable domain is DGGITQSPKYLFRKEGQNVTLSCEQNLNHDAMYWYRQDPGQGLRLIYYSQIVNDFQKGDIAEGYSVSREKKESFPLTVTSAQKNPTAFYLCASSIGQGYEQYFGPGTRLTVT.

The CDR3 sequence is CASSHPQGGPYEQYF. The CDR3 DNA is TGTGCCAGCAGCCATCCGCAGGGGGGTCCCTACGAGCAGTACTTC. The chain couples TRBV5-6 to TRBJ2-7; D is perhaps TRBD1 (7 bases). Looked up from germline, CDR1 is SGHDT and CDR2 is YYEEEE. Trimming removed 4 bases from V and 2 bases from J, with 16 bases in between. The CDR3 is made up of 15 amino acids.

Remarks on this clone: Other DNA sequences within the sample encode an identical CDR3. The chain has TRBV6-5 and TRBJ2-7; possible D gene TRBD1, 5 bases. V lost 2 bases, J lost 6 bases, and 8 bases lay in between. The V gene's germline CDR1 is MNHEY and CDR2 SVGAGI. The CDR3 is 12 residues long. In DNA form, the CDR3 reads TGTGCCAGCAGTTACCAGGGCCGCGAGCAGTACTTC. Translation: CASSYQGREQYF.

On this clone: This same CDR3 is encoded by further DNA sequences in the sample. The chain has TRBV5-1 and TRBJ2-7; tentatively, D is TRBD1 or TRBD2 (5 bases each). V was trimmed by 4 bases and J by 4 bases, leaving 12 bases between them. CDR1 is SGHRS and CDR2 is YFSETQ in the germline V gene. This CDR3 is built from 13 residues. In DNA, the CDR3 is TGCGCCAGCAGCCCGGGGCCGTTTTACGAGCAGTACTTC. Translation gives CASSPGPFYEQYF.

The chain employs TRBV6-5 and TRBJ2-2; D gene ambiguous. Trimming removed 5 bases at V and 7 bases at J, with 14 bases between. Germline V gene lookup returns CDR1 MNHEY and CDR2 SVGAGI. This CDR3 is built from 14 residues. Here the CDR3 DNA reads TGTGCCAGCAGTGCCATGCGCCCTCGCGGGGAGCTGTTTTTT. As protein: CASSAMRPRGELFF.

J is TRBJ1-5 and V is TRBV4-1; 9 nucleotides agree with TRBD1. This CDR3 spans 16 amino acids. After removal of 9 bases from V and 3 bases from J, the junction contained 12 bases not matched to a gene. From germline, CDR1 is MGHRA and CDR2 YSYEKL. CDR3 nucleotides: TGCGCCAGTTCCTTAATGGGACAGGGATTCAATCAGCCCCAGCATTTT. Amino acid sequence: CASSLMGQGFNQPQHF.

The genes are TRBV30 and TRBJ1-1; 7 bases align to TRBD1. This CDR3 is built from 17 residues. The J segment lost 0 bases and the V segment lost 0 bases, leaving 10 bases of the junction unmatched. Germline-derived CDR1 and CDR2 are GTSNPN and SVGIG (reference sequence). The CDR3 sequence: CAWSVSGGWGLNTEAFF. The CDR3 region has the DNA TGTGCCTGGAGTGTTTCAGGGGGGTGGGGATTGAACACTGAAGCTTTCTTT.

In the case of this clone: Other nucleotide sequences from this sample produce the same CDR3. The chain is built from TRBV9 and TRBJ2-2; D call uncertain. Per germline, CDR1 SGDLS and CDR2 YYNGEE. The V gene lost 2 bases and the J gene lost 2 bases, with 7 bases spanning the gap. This CDR3 region has 14 residues. The CDR3 DNA sequence: TGTGCCAGCAGCGTGGGCGGAAACACCGGGGAGCTGTTTTTT. It specifies CASSVGGNTGELFF.

Details on this clone: Other DNA sequences in the same sample also yield this CDR3. The chain uses TRBV9 and TRBJ2-3, with D possibly matching TRBD1 (5 bases). Germline loops: CDR1 SGDLS, CDR2 YYNGEE. V was pared by 0 bases and J by 0 bases, with 8 bases between. This CDR3 has 15 residues. CDR3 DNA sequence: TGTGCCAGCAGCGTAGAAGGGGCGAGCACAGATACGCAGTATTTT. Protein sequence: CASSVEGASTDTQYF.

V gene TRBV4-3 combines with J gene TRBJ2-2; D unclear. The CDR3 is 14 amino acids. Trimming removed 4 bases from V and 1 base from J, with 7 bases in between. Germline CDR1 and CDR2: LGHNA and YSLEER. The CDR3 region has the DNA TGCGCCAGCAGCCGAGTGGGGAACACCGGGGAGCTGTTTTTT. This codes for CASSRVGNTGELFF.

With respect to this clone: This sample also contains other DNA sequences that code for the same CDR3. The chain uses TRBV5-4 and TRBJ2-5; D is ambiguous. The V end lost 0 bases, the J end lost 5 bases, and 5 bases lay between the germline ends. This CDR3 has 12 residues. CDR1 is SGHNT, CDR2 YYREEE, per germline (reference sequence). CDR3 in DNA: TGTGCCAGCAGCTTGGGTCCGGAGACCCAGTACTTC. Protein sequence: CASSLGPETQYF.

V is TRBV4-1 and J is TRBJ2-1; D is unclear. Trimming removed 10 bases from V and 0 bases from J, with 10 bases in between. This CDR3 has 13 residues. The germline gives CDR1 MGHRA, CDR2 YSYEKL. The CDR3 sequence: CATSQSSYNEQFF. CDR3 DNA sequence: TGCGCCACCTCACAGAGCTCCTACAATGAGCAGTTCTTC.

The V call is TRBV2, the J call TRBJ1-1; maybe TRBD1 (5 bases). V shed 8 bases and J shed 8 bases, with 9 bases lying between them. The CDR3 is 10 residues long. Germline V gene lookup returns CDR1 SNHLY and CDR2 FYNNEI. The CDR3 DNA reads as TGTGCCAGCGGGGCACCCGAAGCTTTCTTT. Translation gives CASGAPEAFF.

The chain links TRBV4-3 to TRBJ2-2, with 9 bases identical to TRBD1. Germline V lookup: CDR1 LGHNA, CDR2 YSLEER. With 0 bases clipped from V and 3 bases from J, the junction kept 5 bases outside the gene matches. The CDR3 extends over 17 amino acids. Here the CDR3 DNA reads TGCGCCAGCAGCCAAGATCGGGGACAGGGAGACACCGGGGAGCTGTTTTTT. This translates into CASSQDRGQGDTGELFF.

The genes are TRBV5-1 and TRBJ2-7; the D gene is possibly TRBD1 (6 bases). The V gene lost 2 bases and the J gene lost 6 bases, with 12 bases spanning the gap. Germline V gene sequence: CDR1 SGHRS, CDR2 YFSETQ. The CDR3 is 13 residues long. The CDR3 region is CASSFAGDGEQYF. CDR3 nucleotides: TGCGCCAGCAGCTTCGCAGGGGATGGCGAGCAGTACTTC.

The CDR3 sequence is CASSTRTGRNEKLFF. The CDR3 region has the DNA TGTGCCAGCAGTACACGGACAGGGAGAAATGAAAAACTGTTTTTT. V usage is TRBV6-1 and J usage is TRBJ1-4; 8 bases line up with TRBD1. Germline V CDR1 and CDR2: MNHNS, SASEGT. Losses at the gene ends were 5 bases for V and 5 bases for J; bases not matched to a gene: 7. This CDR3 is 15 amino acids long.